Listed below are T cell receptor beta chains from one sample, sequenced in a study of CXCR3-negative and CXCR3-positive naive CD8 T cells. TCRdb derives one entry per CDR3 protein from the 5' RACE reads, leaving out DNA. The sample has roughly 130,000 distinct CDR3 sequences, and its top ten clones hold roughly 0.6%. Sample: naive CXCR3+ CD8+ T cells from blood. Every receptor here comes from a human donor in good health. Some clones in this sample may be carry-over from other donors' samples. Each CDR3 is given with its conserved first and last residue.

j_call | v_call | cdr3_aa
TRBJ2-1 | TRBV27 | CASSLADSSNEQFF
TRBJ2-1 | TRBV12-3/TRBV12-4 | CASSFPGSYNEQFF
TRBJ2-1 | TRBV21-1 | CASSNFAYNEQFF
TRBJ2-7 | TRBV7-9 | CASSFPPAESYEQYF
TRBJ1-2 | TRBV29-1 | CSAAGQGNNYGYTF
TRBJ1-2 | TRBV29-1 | CSVEFDRGYGYTF
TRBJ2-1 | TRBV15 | CATSTGGGPRNEQFF
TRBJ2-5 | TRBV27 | CASSSPGTGKETQYF
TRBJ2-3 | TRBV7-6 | CASSPTGGEADTQYF
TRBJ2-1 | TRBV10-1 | CASRIQRDTNEQFF
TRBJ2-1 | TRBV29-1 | CSVVLGSNEQFF
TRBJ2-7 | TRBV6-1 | CASSEGSWGAEVKYF
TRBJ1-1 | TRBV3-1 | CASSQVGLGRDTEAFF
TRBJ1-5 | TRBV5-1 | CASSGQGVWYNQPQHF
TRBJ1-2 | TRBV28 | CASSPGLDRLTNYGYTF
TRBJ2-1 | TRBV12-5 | CASGLVSTQAEQFF
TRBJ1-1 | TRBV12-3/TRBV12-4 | CASSFLQAETEAFF
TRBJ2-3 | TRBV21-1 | CASSKLKDRDTDTQYF
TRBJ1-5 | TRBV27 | CASTATGYSNQPQHF
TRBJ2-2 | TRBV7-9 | CASSSGTPNTGELFF
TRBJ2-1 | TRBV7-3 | CASSDLGYEQFF
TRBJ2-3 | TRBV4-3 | CASSPQPGTGTDTQYF
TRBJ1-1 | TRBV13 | CASSSGTVNTEAFF
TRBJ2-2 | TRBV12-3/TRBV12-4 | CASSFEGGINTGELFF
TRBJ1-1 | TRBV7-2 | CASSPSGSWGVWTEAFF
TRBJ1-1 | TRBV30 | CAWSVGQGETEAFF
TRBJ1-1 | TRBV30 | CAWILLGGYTEAFF
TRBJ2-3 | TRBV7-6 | CASSSGRAGLTDTQYF
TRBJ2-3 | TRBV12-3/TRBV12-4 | CASSFAGGITDTQYF
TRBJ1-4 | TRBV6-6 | CASSSGGREKLFF